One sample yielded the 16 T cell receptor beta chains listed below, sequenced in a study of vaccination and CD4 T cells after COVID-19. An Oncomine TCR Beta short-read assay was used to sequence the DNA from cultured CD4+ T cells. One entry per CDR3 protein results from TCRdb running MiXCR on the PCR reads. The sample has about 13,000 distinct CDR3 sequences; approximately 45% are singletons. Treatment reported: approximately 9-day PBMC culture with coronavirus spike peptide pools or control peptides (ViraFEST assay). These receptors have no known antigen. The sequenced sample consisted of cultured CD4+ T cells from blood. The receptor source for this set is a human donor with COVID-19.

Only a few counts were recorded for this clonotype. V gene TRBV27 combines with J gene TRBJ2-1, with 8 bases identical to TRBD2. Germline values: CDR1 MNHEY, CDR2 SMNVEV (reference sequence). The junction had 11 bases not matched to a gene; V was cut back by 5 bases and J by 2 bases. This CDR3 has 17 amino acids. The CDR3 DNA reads TGTGCCAGCAGTCCCCGGGTTAGCGGGGTCACCTACAATGAGCAGTTCTTC. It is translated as CASSPRVSGVTYNEQFF.

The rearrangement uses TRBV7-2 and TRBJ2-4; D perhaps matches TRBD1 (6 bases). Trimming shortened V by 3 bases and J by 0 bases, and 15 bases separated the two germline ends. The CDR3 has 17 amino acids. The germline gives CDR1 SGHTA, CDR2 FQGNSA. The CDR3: CASSFGQLNIAKNIQYF. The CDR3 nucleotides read TGTGCCAGCAGCTTTGGACAGCTCAATATAGCCAAAAACATTCAGTACTTC.

The CDR3 region has the DNA TGTGCCAGCAGCCGGGGACAGTCCTATGAGCAGTTCTTC. The encoded protein is CASSRGQSYEQFF. The chain employs TRBV7-2 and TRBJ2-1; 7 bases match TRBD1. Germline CDR1 is SGHTA and CDR2 is FQGNSA. The V gene end was trimmed by 5 bases and the J gene end by 8 bases; junction bases not matched to a gene: 6. The CDR3 extends over 13 amino acids.

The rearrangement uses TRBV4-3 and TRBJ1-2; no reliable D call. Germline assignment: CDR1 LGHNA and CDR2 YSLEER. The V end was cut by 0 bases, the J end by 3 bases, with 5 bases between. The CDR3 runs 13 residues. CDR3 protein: CASSQDRDYGYTF. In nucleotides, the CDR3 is TGCGCCAGCAGCCAAGATAGGGACTATGGCTACACCTTC.

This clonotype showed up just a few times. The CDR3 is CSVEPTGTHGYTF. The CDR3 nucleotides read TGCAGCGTTGAACCAACAGGGACTCATGGCTACACCTTC. The chain links TRBV29-1 to TRBJ1-2; D is perhaps TRBD1 (6 bases). Per the germline V gene, CDR1 is SQVTM and CDR2 is ANQGSEA. This CDR3 spans 13 amino acids. V was pared by 2 bases and J by 6 bases, with 13 bases between.

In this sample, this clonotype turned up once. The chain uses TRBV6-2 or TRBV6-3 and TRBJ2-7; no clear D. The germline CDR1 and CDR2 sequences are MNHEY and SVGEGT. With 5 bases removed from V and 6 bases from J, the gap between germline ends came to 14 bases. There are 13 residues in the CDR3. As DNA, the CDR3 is TGTGCCAGCAGTCTTATGGGGTCTCGCGAGCAGTACTTC. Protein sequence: CASSLMGSREQYF.

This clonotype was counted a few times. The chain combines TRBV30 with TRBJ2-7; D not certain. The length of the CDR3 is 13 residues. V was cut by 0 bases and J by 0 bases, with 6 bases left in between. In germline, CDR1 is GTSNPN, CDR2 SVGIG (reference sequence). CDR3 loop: CAWSVGSSYEQYF. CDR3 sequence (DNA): TGTGCCTGGAGTGTCGGCAGCTCCTACGAGCAGTACTTC.

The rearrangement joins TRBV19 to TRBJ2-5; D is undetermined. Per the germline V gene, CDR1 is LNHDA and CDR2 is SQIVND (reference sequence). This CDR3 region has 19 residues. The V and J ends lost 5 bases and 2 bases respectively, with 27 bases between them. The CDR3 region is CASSFPTAGIRTPQETQYF. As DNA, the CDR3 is TGTGCCAGTAGTTTCCCCACGGCCGGAATCCGCACGCCGCAAGAGACCCAGTACTTC.

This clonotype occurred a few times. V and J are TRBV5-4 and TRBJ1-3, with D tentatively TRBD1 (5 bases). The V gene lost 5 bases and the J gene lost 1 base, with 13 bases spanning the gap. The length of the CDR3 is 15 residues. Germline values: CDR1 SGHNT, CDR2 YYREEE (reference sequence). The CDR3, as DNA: TGTGCCAGCAGTCCCGTCGGGGGGTCTGGAAACACCATATATTTT. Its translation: CASSPVGGSGNTIYF.

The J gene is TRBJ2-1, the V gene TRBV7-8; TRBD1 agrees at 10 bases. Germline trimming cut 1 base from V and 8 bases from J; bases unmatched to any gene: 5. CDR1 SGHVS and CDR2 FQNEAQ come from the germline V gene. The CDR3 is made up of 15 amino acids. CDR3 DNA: TGTGCCAGCAGCTTAGGACAGGGGGCGAGCGATGAGCAGTTCTTC. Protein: CASSLGQGASDEQFF.

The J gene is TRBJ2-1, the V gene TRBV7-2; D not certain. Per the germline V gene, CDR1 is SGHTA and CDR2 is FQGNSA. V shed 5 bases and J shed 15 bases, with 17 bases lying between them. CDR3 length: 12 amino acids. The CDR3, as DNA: TGTGCCAGCAGCCCCGTCCCAGGCCTAGGGTTCTTC. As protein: CASSPVPGLGFF.

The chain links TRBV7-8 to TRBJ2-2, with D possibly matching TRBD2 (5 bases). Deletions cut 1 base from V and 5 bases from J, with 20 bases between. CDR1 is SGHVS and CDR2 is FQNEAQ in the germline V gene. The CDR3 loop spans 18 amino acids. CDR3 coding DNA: TGTGCCAGCAGCTTAGGGGGTAAAGAGTCCCCGGGGACCGGGGAGCTGTTTTTT. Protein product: CASSLGGKESPGTGELFF.

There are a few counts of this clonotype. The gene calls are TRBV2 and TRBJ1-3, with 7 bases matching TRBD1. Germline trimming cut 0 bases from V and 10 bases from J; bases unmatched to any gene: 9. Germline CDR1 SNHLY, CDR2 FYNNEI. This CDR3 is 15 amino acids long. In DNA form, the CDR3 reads TGTGCCAGCAGTGAAGCGAGGGGACAGTTCGGAACCATATATTTT. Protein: CASSEARGQFGTIYF.

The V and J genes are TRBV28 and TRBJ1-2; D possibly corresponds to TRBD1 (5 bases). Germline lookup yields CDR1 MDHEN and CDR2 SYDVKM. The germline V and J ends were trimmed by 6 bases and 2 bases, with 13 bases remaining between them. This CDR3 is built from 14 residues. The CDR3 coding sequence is TGTGCCAGCAGAGTTCCGGCAGGGAACTATGGCTACACCTTC. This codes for CASRVPAGNYGYTF.

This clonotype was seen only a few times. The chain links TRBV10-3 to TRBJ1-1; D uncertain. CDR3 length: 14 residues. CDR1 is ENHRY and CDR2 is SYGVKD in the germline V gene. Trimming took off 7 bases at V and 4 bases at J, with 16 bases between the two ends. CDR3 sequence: CAIKPLEPSTEAFF. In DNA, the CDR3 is TGTGCCATCAAACCACTGGAACCATCCACTGAAGCTTTCTTT.

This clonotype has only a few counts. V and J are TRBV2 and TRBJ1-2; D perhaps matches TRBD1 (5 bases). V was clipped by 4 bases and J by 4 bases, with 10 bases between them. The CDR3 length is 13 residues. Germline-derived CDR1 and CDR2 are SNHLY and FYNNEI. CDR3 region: CASSAQGGYGYTF. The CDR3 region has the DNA TGTGCCAGCAGTGCCCAGGGTGGCTATGGCTACACCTTC.